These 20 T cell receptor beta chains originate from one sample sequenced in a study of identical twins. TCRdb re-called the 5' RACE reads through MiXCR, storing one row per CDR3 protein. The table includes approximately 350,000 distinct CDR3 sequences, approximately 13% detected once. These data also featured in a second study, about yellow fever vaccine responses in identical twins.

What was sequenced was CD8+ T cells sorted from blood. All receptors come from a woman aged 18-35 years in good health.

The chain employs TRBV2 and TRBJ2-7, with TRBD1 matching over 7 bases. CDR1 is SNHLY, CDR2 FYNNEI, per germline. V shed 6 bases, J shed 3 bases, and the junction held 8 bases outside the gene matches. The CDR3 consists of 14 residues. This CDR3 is CASRTWDSIYEQYF. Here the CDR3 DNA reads TGTGCCAGCAGGACCTGGGACAGCATCTACGAGCAGTACTTC. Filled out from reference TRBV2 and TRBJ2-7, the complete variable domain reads EPEVTQTPSHQVTQMGQEVILRCVPISNHLYFYWYRQILGQKVEFLVSFYNNEISEKSEIFDDQFSVERPDGSNFTLKIRSTKLEDSAMYFCASRTWDSIYEQYFGPGTRLTVT.

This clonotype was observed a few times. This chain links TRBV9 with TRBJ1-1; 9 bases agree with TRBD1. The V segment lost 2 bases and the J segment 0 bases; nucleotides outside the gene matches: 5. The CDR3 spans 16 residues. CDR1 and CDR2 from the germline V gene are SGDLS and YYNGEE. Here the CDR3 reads CASSVPGTGMNTEAFF. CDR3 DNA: TGTGCCAGCAGCGTCCCCGGGACAGGGATGAACACTGAAGCTTTCTTT.

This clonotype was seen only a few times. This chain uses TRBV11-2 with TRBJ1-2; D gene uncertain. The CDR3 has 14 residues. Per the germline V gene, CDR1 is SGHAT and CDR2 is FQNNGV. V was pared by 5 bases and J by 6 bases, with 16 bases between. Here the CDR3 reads CASSLRTRPNGYTF. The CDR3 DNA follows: TGTGCCAGCAGCCTCCGAACCAGGCCGAATGGCTACACCTTC.

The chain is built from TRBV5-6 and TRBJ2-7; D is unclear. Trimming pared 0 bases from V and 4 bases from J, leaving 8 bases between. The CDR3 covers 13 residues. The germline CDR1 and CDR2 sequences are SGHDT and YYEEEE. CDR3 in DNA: TGTGCCAGCAGCTTGGACCGAGAATACGAGCAGTACTTC. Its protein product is CASSLDREYEQYF.

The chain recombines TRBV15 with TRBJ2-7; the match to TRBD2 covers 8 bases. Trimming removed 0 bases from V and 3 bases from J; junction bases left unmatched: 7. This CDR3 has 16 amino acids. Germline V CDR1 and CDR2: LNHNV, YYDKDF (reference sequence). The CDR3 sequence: CATSRDSGTRGYEQYF. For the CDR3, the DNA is TGTGCCACCAGCAGAGATAGCGGGACTAGGGGCTACGAGCAGTACTTC.

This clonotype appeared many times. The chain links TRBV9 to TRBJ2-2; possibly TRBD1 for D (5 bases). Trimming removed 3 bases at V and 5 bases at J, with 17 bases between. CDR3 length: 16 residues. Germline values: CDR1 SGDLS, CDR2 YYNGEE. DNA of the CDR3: TGTGCCAGCAGCGCCCCTCCGCAGGGATGGACCGGGGAGCTGTTTTTT. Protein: CASSAPPQGWTGELFF.

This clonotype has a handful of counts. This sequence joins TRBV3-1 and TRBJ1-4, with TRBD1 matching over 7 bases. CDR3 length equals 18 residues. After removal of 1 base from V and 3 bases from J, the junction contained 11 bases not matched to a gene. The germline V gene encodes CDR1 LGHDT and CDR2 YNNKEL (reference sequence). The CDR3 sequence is CASSQGGGGHYSNEKLFF. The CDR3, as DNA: TGTGCCAGCAGCCAAGGGGGAGGGGGCCACTACTCTAATGAAAAACTGTTTTTT.

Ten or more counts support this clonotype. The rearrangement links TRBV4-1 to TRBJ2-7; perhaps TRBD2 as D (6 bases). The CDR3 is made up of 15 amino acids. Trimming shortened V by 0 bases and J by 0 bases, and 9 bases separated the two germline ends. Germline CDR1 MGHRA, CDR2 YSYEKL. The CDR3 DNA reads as TGCGCCAGCAGCCAAGACGGGAGCGCCTCCTACGAGCAGTACTTC. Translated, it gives CASSQDGSASYEQYF.

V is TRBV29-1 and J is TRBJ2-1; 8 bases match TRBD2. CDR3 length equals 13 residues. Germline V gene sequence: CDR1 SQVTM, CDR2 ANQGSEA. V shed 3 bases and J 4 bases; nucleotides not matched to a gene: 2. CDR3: CSVETSEYNEQFF. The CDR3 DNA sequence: TGCAGCGTTGAGACTAGCGAGTACAATGAGCAGTTCTTC.

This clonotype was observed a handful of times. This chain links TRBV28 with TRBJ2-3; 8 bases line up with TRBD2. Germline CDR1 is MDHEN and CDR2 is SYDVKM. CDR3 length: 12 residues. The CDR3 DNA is TGTGGGAAAAGCGGGGGTGTGTATACGCAGTATTTT. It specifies CGKSGGVYTQYF.

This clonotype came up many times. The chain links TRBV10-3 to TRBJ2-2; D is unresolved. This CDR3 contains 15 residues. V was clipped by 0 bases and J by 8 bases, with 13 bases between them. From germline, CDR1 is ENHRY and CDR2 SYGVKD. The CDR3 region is CAISESDGARGELFF. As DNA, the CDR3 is TGTGCCATCAGTGAGTCTGACGGAGCGAGAGGGGAGCTGTTTTTT.

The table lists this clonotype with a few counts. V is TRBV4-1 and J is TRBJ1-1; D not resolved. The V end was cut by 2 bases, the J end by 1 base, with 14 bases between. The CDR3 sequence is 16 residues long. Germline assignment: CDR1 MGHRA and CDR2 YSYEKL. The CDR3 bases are TGCGCCAGCAGCCAACTCCTGGCCCCAACGAACACTGAAGCTTTCTTT. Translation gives CASSQLLAPTNTEAFF.

The CDR3 is CSATTSGGAWEQFF. The CDR3 DNA follows: TGCAGTGCTACGACTAGCGGGGGGGCGTGGGAGCAGTTCTTC. The gene calls are TRBV20-1 and TRBJ2-1; 14 bases are a match to TRBD2. CDR3 length: 14 amino acids. With V trimmed by 4 bases and J by 10 bases, 6 bases remained unmatched. Germline CDR1 and CDR2: DFQATT and SNEGSKA (reference sequence).

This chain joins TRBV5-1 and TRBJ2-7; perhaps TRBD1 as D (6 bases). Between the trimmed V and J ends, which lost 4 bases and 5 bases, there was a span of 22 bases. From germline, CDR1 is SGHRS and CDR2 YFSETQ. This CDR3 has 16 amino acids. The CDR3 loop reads CASSPRDIGGRDEQYF. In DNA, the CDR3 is TGCGCCAGCAGCCCCAGGGACATTGGAGGTAGAGACGAGCAGTACTTC.

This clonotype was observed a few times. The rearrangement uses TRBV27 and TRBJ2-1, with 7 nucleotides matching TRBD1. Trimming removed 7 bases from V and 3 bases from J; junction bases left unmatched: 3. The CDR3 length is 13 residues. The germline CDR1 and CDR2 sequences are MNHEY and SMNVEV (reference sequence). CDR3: CASTGQLYNEQFF. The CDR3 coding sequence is TGTGCCAGCACGGGACAGCTCTACAATGAGCAGTTCTTC.

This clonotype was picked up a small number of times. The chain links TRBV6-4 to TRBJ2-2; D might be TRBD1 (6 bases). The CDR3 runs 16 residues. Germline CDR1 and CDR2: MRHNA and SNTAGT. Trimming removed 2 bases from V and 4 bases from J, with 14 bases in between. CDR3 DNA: TGTGCCAGCAGTGACCCCCCAGGGGCCGCCACCGGGGAGCTGTTTTTT. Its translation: CASSDPPGAATGELFF.

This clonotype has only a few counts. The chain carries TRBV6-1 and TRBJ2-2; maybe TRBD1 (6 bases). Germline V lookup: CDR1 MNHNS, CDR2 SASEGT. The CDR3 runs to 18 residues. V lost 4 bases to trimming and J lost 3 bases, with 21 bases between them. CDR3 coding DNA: TGTGCCAGCAGTGCGCCTGCACTTAGGGACACAGACACCGGGGAGCTGTTTTTT. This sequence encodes CASSAPALRDTDTGELFF.

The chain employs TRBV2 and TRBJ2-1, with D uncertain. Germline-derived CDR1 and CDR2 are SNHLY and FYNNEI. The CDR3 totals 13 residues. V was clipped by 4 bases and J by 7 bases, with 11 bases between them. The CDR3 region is CASSGLYANEQFF. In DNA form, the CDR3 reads TGTGCCAGCAGTGGACTCTATGCGAATGAGCAGTTCTTC.

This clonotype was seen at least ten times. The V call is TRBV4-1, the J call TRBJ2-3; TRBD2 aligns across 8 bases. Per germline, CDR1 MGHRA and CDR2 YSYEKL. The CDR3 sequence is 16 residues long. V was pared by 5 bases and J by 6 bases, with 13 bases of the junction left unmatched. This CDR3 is CASSSRLALLEDTQYF. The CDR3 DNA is TGCGCCAGCAGCTCCCGACTAGCGCTCTTAGAGGATACGCAGTATTTT.

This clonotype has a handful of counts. CDR3 nucleotide sequence: TGTGCCAGCAGTTTGTGGGGGAGCATGAACACTGAAGCTTTCTTT. Protein product: CASSLWGSMNTEAFF. This rearrangement joins TRBV28 to TRBJ1-1; perhaps TRBD1 as D (5 bases). In germline, CDR1 is MDHEN, CDR2 SYDVKM. Trimming cost V 3 bases and J 0 bases, with 11 bases left between them. CDR3 length equals 15 residues. The full variable domain, rest sourced from reference TRBV28 and TRBJ1-1, is DVKVTQSSRYLVKRTGEKVFLECVQDMDHENMFWYRQDPGLGLRLIYFSYDVKMKEKGDIPEGYSVSREKKERFSLILESASTNQTSMYLCASSLWGSMNTEAFFGQGTRLTVV.